Included here is one TCR beta chain sequence, with context. CDR3 length equals 15 residues. Per germline, CDR1 SGDLS and CDR2 YYNGEE. Trimming stripped 2 bases from V and 0 bases from J, with 11 bases between. This record belongs to a study of blood T cell repertoires in COVID-19. Looking at the study overall: Sites across the United States, Italy and Spain contributed samples from acute and convalescent COVID-19.

This table comes from immunoSEQ multiplex PCR, and its TCRdb copy is limited to in-frame clones, with some not included. The table shows some 270,000 clones, with roughly nine tenths occurring only once. Material for sequencing was peripheral blood. This receptor was identified in a man between 50 and 59 years old with acute or convalescent COVID-19. V usage is TRBV9 and J usage is TRBJ1-2, with D possibly matching TRBD1 (6 bases). CDR3 loop: CASSVMTGTNYGYTF. The CDR3, as DNA: TGTGCCAGCAGCGTTATGACAGGAACTAACTATGGCTACACCTTC.